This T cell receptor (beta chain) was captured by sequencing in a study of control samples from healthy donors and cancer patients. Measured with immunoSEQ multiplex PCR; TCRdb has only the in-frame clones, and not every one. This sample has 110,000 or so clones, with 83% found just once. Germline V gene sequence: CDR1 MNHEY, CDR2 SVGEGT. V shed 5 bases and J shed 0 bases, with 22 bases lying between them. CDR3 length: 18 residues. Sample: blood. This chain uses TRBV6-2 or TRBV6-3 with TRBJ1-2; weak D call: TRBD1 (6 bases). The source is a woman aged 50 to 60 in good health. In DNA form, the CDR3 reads TGTGCCAGCAGTCATCAGAATCCGGGACAAAACGCTAACTATGGCTACACCTTC. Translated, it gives CASSHQNPGQNANYGYTF.